The 17 T cell receptor beta chains in this list originate from one sample, sequenced in a study of cytomegalovirus exposure and HLA in healthy donors. It was with 60 Vbeta and 13 Jbeta primers that the PCR ran. TCRdb's copy holds only in-frame clones and misses some; the assay was immunoSEQ multiplex PCR. The table lists 100,000 to 150,000 clones, about 76% of them singletons, with roughly an eighth in the top ten. Sample: PBMCs. The receptors shown here come from an older woman in good health and CMV-seropositive.

This rearrangement joins TRBV10-1 to TRBJ2-7; tentatively, D is TRBD1 (6 bases). Deletions cut 3 bases from V and 4 bases from J, with 16 bases between. CDR3 length: 15 residues. Germline-derived CDR1 and CDR2 are WNHNN and SYGVQD (reference sequence). CDR3 protein: CASSDPTGMGYEQYF. As DNA, the CDR3 is TGCGCCAGCAGTGACCCCACAGGGATGGGGTACGAGCAGTACTTC.

This clone was observed a handful of times. The gene calls are TRBV30 and TRBJ1-1; unclear D gene. CDR1 is GTSNPN and CDR2 is SVGIG in the germline V gene (reference sequence). The CDR3 is 15 amino acids. Trimming shortened V by 4 bases and J by 7 bases, and 22 bases separated the two germline ends. CDR3 sequence: CAWMRNLINSGEAFF. DNA of the CDR3: TGTGCCTGGATGCGAAATCTTATAAACTCCGGTGAAGCTTTCTTT.

The rearrangement joins TRBV27 to TRBJ2-7; 9 nucleotides match TRBD1. The CDR3 is made up of 16 amino acids. Germline V gives CDR1 MNHEY, CDR2 SMNVEV (reference sequence). The ends lost 2 bases at V and 2 bases at J; junction bases unmatched: 7. In DNA form, the CDR3 reads TGTGCCAGCAGTTTAGCGGCGGACAGGGGAACCTACGAGCAGTACTTC. Translating gives CASSLAADRGTYEQYF.

The chain is built from TRBV2 and TRBJ2-5; 8 nucleotides align to TRBD1. The J segment lost 4 bases and the V segment lost 7 bases, leaving 8 bases of the junction unmatched. CDR3 size: 14 residues. Germline V gene sequence: CDR1 SNHLY, CDR2 FYNNEI. The CDR3 nucleotides are TGTGCCAGCAAGGATGGGACAGGTGGAGAGACCCAGTACTTC. Translation: CASKDGTGGETQYF.

This clone was recorded only once. The chain uses TRBV2 and TRBJ2-7; D not certain. Germline CDR1 and CDR2: SNHLY and FYNNEI. Trimming removed 7 bases at V and 3 bases at J, with 7 bases between. CDR3 length: 11 amino acids. The CDR3 region has the DNA TGTGCCAGCAATTACTACTACGAGCAGTACTTC. Amino acids: CASNYYYEQYF.

The chain recombines TRBV25-1 with TRBJ2-7; maybe TRBD1 (5 bases). Germline V lookup: CDR1 MGHDK, CDR2 SYGVNS. Between the trimmed V and J ends, which lost 11 bases and 1 base, there was a span of 12 bases. There are 12 residues in the CDR3. The CDR3: CAEGRVSYEQYF. CDR3 in DNA: TGTGCCGAAGGCAGGGTTTCCTACGAGCAGTACTTC.

The chain combines TRBV5-1 with TRBJ2-7, with TRBD2 matching 13 bases. With V trimmed by 7 bases and J by 4 bases, 11 bases remained unmatched. The CDR3 runs 16 residues. Per the germline V gene, CDR1 is SGHRS and CDR2 is YFSETQ. The CDR3 DNA is TGCGCCAGCCGGCCGGGGACTAGCGGGGCTCATTACGAGCAGTACTTC. As protein: CASRPGTSGAHYEQYF.

For the CDR3, the DNA is TGCGCCAGCAGCCTAAGAGCGGTGGGAAATGAGCAGTTCTTC. Its translation is CASSLRAVGNEQFF. The V and J genes are TRBV4-3 and TRBJ2-1, with D possibly TRBD2 on 5 matching bases. The germline V gene has CDR1 LGHNA and CDR2 YSLEER. This CDR3 is built from 14 residues. V gave up 4 bases and J gave up 7 bases, with 14 bases separating them.

The chain employs TRBV27 and TRBJ2-1; D ambiguous. This CDR3 region has 13 residues. The germline V gene encodes CDR1 MNHEY and CDR2 SMNVEV (reference sequence). V was trimmed by 7 bases and J by 9 bases, leaving 16 bases between them. CDR3 nucleotides: TGTGCCAGCACCCTTGGCCAATCGGGTGAGCAGTTCTTC. Translation gives CASTLGQSGEQFF.

The rearrangement joins TRBV6-6 to TRBJ2-7; 16 bases line up with TRBD2. This CDR3 is 16 amino acids long. Trimming at V came to 4 bases and at J to 2 bases, leaving 2 bases not matched to a gene. The germline V gene encodes CDR1 MNHNY and CDR2 SVGAGI (reference sequence). The CDR3 DNA follows: TGTGCCAGCAGTTCCGGGACTAGCGGGAGGGCCTACGAGCAGTACTTC. This codes for CASSSGTSGRAYEQYF.

This clone appeared a few times. The chain couples TRBV15 to TRBJ2-1; 11 nucleotides match TRBD2. The germline V gene has CDR1 LNHNV and CDR2 YYDKDF (reference sequence). The CDR3 has 15 amino acids. The V gene end was trimmed by 0 bases and the J gene end by 5 bases; junction bases not matched to a gene: 0. The CDR3 coding sequence is TGTGCCACCAGCAGAGAGGGACTAGCGGACAATGAGCAGTTCTTC. This codes for CATSREGLADNEQFF. Full variable domain (rest looked up from reference TRBV15 and TRBJ2-1): DAMVIQNPRYQVTQFGKPVTLSCSQTLNHNVMYWYQQKSSQAPKLLFHYYDKDFNNEADTPDNFQSRRPNTSFCFLDIRSPGLGDTAMYLCATSREGLADNEQFFGPGTRLTVL.

Comment on this clone: The junction shows a germline mismatch at one end, possibly a read error. CDR3: CASSVTGGADTGELVF. The CDR3 DNA is TGTGCCAGTAGTGTGACAGGGGGCGCCGACACCGGGGAGCTGGTTTTT. This chain uses TRBV19 with TRBJ2-2, with 10 bases that match TRBD1. Germline CDR1 reads LNHDA; CDR2 reads SQIVND (reference sequence). The CDR3 runs 16 residues.

V and J are TRBV4-1 and TRBJ2-7; 8 nucleotides align to TRBD2. V gave up 1 base and J gave up 6 bases; unmatched junction bases: 11. In germline, CDR1 is MGHRA, CDR2 YSYEKL. The CDR3 spans 16 residues. CDR3 sequence reads: CASSQGVSGSLLEQYF. The CDR3 nucleotides read TGCGCCAGCAGCCAAGGTGTGAGCGGGAGTCTCCTCGAGCAGTACTTC.

The gene calls are TRBV15 and TRBJ1-4, with D maybe TRBD1 (6 bases). The CDR3 spans 15 residues. Trimming took off 1 base at V and 5 bases at J, with 11 bases between the two ends. Germline assignment: CDR1 LNHNV and CDR2 YYDKDF (reference sequence). Here the CDR3 DNA reads TGTGCCACCAGCAGAGCAGGGGAGATGAATGAAAAACTGTTTTTT. Protein: CATSRAGEMNEKLFF.

This chain connects TRBV30 to TRBJ2-7; D not resolved. The CDR3 extends over 14 amino acids. Germline V gene data show CDR1 as GTSNPN and CDR2 as SVGIG (reference sequence). With 4 bases removed from V and 0 bases from J, the gap between germline ends came to 13 bases. CDR3 sequence: CAWTSADSSYEQYF. In DNA, the CDR3 is TGTGCCTGGACTTCCGCGGATAGCTCCTACGAGCAGTACTTC.

This clone has a handful of counts. The chain carries TRBV30 and TRBJ2-1; the D is unclear. Trimming shortened V by 1 base and J by 4 bases, and 2 bases separated the two germline ends. Germline V gives CDR1 GTSNPN, CDR2 SVGIG (reference sequence). The CDR3 is 11 amino acids. Written as DNA, the CDR3 is TGTGCCTGGAGTGCTTACAATGAGCAGTTCTTC. Translation: CAWSAYNEQFF. The full variable domain, rest sourced from reference TRBV30 and TRBJ2-1, is SQTIHQWPATLVQPVGSPLSLECTVEGTSNPNLYWYRQAAGRGLQLLFYSVGIGQISSEVPQNLSASRPQDRQFILSSKKLLLSDSGFYLCAWSAYNEQFFGPGTRLTVL.

The chain links TRBV6-1 to TRBJ2-3; D is undetermined. The CDR3 contains 13 residues. Trimming left V 4 bases short and J 2 bases short, with 7 bases between. CDR1 MNHNS and CDR2 SASEGT come from the germline V gene. The CDR3, as DNA: TGTGCCAGCAGTGGAACAGTCACAGATACGCAGTATTTT. This gives the protein CASSGTVTDTQYF.